Described below is a single T cell receptor (beta chain) sequence and its context. CDR1 KGHDR and CDR2 SFDVKD come from the germline V gene. The CDR3 runs to 19 residues. Germline trimming cut 3 bases from V and 3 bases from J; bases unmatched to any gene: 12. The data were produced by immunoSEQ multiplex PCR, yet TCRdb's version contains in-frame clones alone and is incomplete. Of over 250,000 clones in the sample, about 90% were seen once. This record comes from a study of blood T cell repertoires in COVID-19. Sequenced: peripheral blood. The V call is TRBV24-1, the J call TRBJ2-7; 14 bases are a match to TRBD2. The TCR was taken from a woman in her forties or fifties with acute or convalescent COVID-19. CDR3 nucleotides: TGTGCCACCAGTGATCACCGGGGACAGGGGACTAGCGGGAGCTACGAGCAGTACTTC. Translated, it gives CATSDHRGQGTSGSYEQYF.